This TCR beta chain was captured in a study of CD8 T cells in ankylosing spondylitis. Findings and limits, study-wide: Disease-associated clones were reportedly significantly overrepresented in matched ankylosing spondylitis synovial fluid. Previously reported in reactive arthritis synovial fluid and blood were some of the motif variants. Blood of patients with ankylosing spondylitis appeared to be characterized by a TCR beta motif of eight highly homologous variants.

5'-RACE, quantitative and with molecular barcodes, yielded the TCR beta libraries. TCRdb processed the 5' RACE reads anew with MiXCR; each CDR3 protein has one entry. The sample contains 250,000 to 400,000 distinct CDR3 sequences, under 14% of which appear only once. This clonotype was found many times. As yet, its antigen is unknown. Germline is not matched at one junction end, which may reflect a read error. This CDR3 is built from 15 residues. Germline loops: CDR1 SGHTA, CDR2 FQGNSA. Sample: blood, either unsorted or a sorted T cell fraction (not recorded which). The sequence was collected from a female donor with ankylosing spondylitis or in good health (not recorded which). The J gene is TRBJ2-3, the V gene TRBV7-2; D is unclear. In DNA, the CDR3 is TGTGCCAGCACCTTAGTGGCAGCACCCACAGATACGCAGTATTTT. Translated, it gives CASTLVAAPTDTQYF.